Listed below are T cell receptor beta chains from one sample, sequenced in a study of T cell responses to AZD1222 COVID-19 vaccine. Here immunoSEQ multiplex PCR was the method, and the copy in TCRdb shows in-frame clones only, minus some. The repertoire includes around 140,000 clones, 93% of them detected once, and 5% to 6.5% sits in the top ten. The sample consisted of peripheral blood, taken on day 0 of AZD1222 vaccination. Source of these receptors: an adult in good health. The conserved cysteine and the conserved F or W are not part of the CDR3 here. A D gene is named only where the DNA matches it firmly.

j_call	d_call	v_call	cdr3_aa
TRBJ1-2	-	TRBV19	ASSGTYGYT
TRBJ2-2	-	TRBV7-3	ASSLTGNQATGELF
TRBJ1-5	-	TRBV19	ASKDSPLSNQPQH
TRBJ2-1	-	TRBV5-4	ASSFGFSSYNEQF
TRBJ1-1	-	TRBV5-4	ASSYGDTEAF
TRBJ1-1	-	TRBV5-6	ASSLYDSEAF
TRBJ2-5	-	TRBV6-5	ASSYAGTRETQY
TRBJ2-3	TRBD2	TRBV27	ASSPFSGSTDTQY
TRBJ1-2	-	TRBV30	ACTGAGRGAGYGYT
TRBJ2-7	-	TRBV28	ASSFLSTRPRAYEQY
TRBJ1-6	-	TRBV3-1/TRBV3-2	ASSQVNGVSPLH
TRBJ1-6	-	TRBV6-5	ASSYRPPEVALH
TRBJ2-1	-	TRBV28	ASSLSSGYNEQF
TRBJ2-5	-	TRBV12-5	ASGLRETQY
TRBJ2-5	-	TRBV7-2	ASSLARESQETQY
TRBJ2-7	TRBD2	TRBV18	ASSPMAGGSYEQY
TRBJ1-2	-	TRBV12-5	ASGFGRGYGYT
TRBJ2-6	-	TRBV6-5	ASNSGSSGANVLT
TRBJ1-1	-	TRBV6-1	ASSEIVLGNTEAF
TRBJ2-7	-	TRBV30	AWTESRAEQY
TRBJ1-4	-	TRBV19	ASSPGVGAEKLF
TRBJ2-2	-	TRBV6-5	ASISLGRTTGELF
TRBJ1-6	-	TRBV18	ASSPQDSPLH
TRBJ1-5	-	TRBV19	ASSEKHSNQPQH
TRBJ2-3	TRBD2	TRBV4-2	ASSQDPLAGTAVPTQY
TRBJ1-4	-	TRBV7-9	ASSLGGPTSWEKLF
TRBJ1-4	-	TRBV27	ASSLGGIKEEKLF
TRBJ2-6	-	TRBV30	AWRLYGANVLT
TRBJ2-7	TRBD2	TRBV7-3	ASSSETGGTQGRGLLAYEQY
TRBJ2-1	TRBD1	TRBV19	ASSIRGTGGVNEQF
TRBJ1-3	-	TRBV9	ASSVTGNTIY
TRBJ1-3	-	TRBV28	ASNDPGSGNTIY
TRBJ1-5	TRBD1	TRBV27	ASSPGTGGQPQH
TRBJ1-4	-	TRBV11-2	ASSLDEKLF
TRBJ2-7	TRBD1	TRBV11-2	ASSRTGATSYEQY
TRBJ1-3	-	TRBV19	ASIPEGVSGNTIY
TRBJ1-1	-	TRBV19	ASTATSKGTEAF
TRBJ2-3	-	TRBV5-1	ASSLGASSTIQ
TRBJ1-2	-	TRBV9	ASSVASGLGREANGYT
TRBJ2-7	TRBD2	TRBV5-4	ASSLANGLALGYEQY
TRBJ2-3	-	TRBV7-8	ASTGFDTQY
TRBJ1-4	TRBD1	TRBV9	ASAQGQINEKLF